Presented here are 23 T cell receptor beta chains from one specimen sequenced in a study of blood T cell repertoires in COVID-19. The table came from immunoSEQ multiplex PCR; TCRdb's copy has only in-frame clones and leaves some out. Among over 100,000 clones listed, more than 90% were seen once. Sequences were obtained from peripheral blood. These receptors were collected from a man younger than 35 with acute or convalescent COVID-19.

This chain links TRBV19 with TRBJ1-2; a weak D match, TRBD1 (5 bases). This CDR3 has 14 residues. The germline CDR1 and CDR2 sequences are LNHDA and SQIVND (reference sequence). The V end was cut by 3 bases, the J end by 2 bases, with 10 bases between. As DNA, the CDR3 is TGTGCCAGTAGTATGACGGGGGTGAACTATGGCTACACCTTC. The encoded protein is CASSMTGVNYGYTF.

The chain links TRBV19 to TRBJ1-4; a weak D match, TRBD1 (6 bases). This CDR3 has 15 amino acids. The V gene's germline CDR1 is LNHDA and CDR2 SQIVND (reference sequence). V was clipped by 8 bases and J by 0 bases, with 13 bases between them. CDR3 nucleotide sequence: TGTGCCAGTCGGGGGGCGACGGCAACTAATGAAAAACTGTTTTTT. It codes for CASRGATATNEKLFF. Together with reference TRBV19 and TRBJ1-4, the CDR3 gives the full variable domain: DGGITQSPKYLFRKEGQNVTLSCEQNLNHDAMYWYRQDPGQGLRLIYYSQIVNDFQKGDIAEGYSVSREKKESFPLTVTSAQKNPTAFYLCASRGATATNEKLFFGSGTQLSVL.

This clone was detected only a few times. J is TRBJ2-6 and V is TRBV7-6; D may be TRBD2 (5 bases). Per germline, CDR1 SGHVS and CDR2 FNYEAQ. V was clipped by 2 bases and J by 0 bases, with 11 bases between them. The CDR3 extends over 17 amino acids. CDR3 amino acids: CASSLLGSYSGANVLTF. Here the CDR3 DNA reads TGTGCCAGCAGCTTATTGGGGAGCTACTCTGGGGCCAACGTCCTGACTTTC.

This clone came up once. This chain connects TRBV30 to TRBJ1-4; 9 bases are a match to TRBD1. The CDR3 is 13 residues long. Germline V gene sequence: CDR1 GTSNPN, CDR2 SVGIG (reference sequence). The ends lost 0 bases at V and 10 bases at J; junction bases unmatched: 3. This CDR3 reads CAWSVQTGGKLFF. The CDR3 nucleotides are TGTGCCTGGAGTGTTCAGACAGGGGGAAAACTGTTTTTT. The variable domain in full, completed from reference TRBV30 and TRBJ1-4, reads SQTIHQWPATLVQPVGSPLSLECTVEGTSNPNLYWYRQAAGRGLQLLFYSVGIGQISSEVPQNLSASRPQDRQFILSSKKLLLSDSGFYLCAWSVQTGGKLFFGSGTQLSVL.

DNA for the CDR3: TGTGCCAGCAGCGTGGGACTAGCGGGATTTGTAACCAGCTCCTACAATGAGCAGTTCTTC. Encoded protein: CASSVGLAGFVTSSYNEQFF. The rearrangement links TRBV9 to TRBJ2-1, with TRBD2 matching 13 bases. The CDR3 spans 20 residues. Germline CDR1 and CDR2: SGDLS and YYNGEE. With V trimmed by 2 bases and J by 0 bases, 11 bases remained unmatched.

The CDR3 DNA is TGTGCCAGCAGTTCCATCACAGGGGTGAACACTGAAGCTTTCTTT. It translates to CASSSITGVNTEAFF. V usage is TRBV6-5 and J usage is TRBJ1-1; TRBD1 matches 7 bases. J gave up 0 bases and V 4 bases, and 5 bases lay outside the gene matches. Looked up from germline, CDR1 is MNHEY and CDR2 is SVGAGI. The CDR3 length is 15 residues.

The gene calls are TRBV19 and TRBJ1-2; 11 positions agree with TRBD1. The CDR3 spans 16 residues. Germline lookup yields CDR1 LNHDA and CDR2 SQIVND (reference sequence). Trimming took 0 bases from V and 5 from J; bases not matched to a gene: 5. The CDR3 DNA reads TGTGCCAGTAGTATAGACCGGACAGGGGGCTTGTATGGCTACACCTTC. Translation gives CASSIDRTGGLYGYTF.

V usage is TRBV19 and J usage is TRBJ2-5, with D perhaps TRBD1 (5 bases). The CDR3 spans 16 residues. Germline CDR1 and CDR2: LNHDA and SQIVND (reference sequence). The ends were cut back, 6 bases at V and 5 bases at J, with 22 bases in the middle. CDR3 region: CASRKGSLWGGETQYF. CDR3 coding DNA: TGTGCCAGTAGAAAGGGGTCTCTTTGGGGTGGGGAGACCCAGTACTTC.

The CDR3 sequence: CASRGLVNTGELFF. As DNA, the CDR3 is TGTGCCAGCAGGGGACTAGTCAACACCGGGGAGCTGTTTTTT. The chain couples TRBV7-8 to TRBJ2-2, with 8 positions matching TRBD2. Germline trimming cut 6 bases from V and 2 bases from J; bases unmatched to any gene: 2. The germline gives CDR1 SGHVS, CDR2 FQNEAQ. CDR3 size: 14 residues.

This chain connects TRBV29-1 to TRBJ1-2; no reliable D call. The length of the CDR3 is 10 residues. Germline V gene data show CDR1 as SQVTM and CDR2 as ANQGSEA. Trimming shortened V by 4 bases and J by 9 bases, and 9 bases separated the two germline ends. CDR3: CSVGKARYTF. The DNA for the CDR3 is TGCAGCGTTGGAAAAGCCCGCTACACCTTC.

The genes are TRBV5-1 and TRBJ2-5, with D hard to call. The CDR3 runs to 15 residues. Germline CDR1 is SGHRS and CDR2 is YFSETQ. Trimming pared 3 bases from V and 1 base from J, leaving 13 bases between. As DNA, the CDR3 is TGCGCCAGCAGCTCACGTCCATACGGCCAAGAGACCCAGTACTTC. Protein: CASSSRPYGQETQYF.

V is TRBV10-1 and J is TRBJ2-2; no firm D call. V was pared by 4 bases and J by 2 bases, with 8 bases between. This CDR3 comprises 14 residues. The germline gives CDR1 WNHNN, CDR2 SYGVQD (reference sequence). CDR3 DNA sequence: TGCGCCAGCAGTGTTTACTCAAACACCGGGGAGCTGTTTTTT. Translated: CASSVYSNTGELFF.

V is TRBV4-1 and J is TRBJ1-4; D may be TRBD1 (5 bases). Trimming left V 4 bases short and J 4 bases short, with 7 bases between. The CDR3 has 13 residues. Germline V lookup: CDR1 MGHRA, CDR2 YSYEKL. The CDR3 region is CASSRDSNEKLFF. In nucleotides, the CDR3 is TGCGCCAGCAGCCGCGACAGTAATGAAAAACTGTTTTTT.

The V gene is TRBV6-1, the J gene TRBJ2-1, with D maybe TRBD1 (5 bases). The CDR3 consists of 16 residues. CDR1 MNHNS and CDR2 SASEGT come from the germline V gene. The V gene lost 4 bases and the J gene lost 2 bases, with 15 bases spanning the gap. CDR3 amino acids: CASSGHRSVAYNEQFF. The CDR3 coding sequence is TGTGCCAGCAGTGGCCACAGGTCGGTGGCCTACAATGAGCAGTTCTTC.

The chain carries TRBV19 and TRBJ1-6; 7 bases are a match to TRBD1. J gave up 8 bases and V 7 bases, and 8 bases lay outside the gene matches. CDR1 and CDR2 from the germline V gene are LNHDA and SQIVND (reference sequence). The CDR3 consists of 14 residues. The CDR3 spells CASTERQGYSPLHF. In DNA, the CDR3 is TGTGCCAGTACAGAGAGACAGGGCTATTCACCCCTCCACTTT.

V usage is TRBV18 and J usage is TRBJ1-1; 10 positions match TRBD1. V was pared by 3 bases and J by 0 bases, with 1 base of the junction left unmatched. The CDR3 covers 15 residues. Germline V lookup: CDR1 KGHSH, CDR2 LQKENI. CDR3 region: CASSPGQGLNTEAFF. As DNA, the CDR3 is TGTGCCAGCTCACCGGGACAGGGGTTGAACACTGAAGCTTTCTTT. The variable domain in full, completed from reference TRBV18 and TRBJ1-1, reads NAGVMQNPRHLVRRRGQEARLRCSPMKGHSHVYWYRQLPEEGLKFMVYLQKENIIDESGMPKERFSAEFPKEGPSILRIQQVVRGDSAAYFCASSPGQGLNTEAFFGQGTRLTVV.

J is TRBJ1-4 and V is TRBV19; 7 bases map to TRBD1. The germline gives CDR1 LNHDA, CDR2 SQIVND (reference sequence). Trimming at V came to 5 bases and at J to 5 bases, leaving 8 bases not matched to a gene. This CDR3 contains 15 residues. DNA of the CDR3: TGTGCCAGTAGTCCGGACAGGAGAGAGAATGAAAAACTGTTTTTT. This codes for CASSPDRRENEKLFF.

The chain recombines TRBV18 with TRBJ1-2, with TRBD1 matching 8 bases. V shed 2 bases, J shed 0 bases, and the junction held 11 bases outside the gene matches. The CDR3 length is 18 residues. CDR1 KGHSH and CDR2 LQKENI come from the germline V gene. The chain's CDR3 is CASSPWRTGREPNYGYTF. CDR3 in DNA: TGTGCCAGCTCACCATGGCGGACAGGGAGGGAACCTAACTATGGCTACACCTTC.

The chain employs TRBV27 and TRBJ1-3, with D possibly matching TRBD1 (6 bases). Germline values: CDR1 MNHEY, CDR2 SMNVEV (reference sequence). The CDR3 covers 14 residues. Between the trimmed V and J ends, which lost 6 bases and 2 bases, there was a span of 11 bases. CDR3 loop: CASRKDRTGNTIYF. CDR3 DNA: TGTGCCAGCAGGAAAGACAGGACTGGAAACACCATATATTTT.

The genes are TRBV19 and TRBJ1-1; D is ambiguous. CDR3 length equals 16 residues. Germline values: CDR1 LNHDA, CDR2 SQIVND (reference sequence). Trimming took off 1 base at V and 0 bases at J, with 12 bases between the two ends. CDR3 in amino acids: CASSIGLLQLNTEAFF. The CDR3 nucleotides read TGTGCCAGTAGTATAGGACTCCTGCAACTGAACACTGAAGCTTTCTTT. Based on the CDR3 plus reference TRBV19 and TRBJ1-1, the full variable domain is DGGITQSPKYLFRKEGQNVTLSCEQNLNHDAMYWYRQDPGQGLRLIYYSQIVNDFQKGDIAEGYSVSREKKESFPLTVTSAQKNPTAFYLCASSIGLLQLNTEAFFGQGTRLTVV.

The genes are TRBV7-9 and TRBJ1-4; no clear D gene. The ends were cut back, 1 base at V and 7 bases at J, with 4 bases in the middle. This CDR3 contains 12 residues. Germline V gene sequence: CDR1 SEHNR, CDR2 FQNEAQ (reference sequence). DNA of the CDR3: TGTGCCAGCAGCTTAGACAGTGAAAAACTGTTTTTT. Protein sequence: CASSLDSEKLFF.

CDR3 region: CASSDEGAYNEQFF. CDR3 sequence (DNA): TGTGCCAGCAGTGATGAGGGGGCCTACAATGAGCAGTTCTTC. The genes are TRBV2 and TRBJ2-1; the D gene is possibly TRBD1 (6 bases). This CDR3 is 14 amino acids long. Germline V gene data show CDR1 as SNHLY and CDR2 as FYNNEI. V was cut by 3 bases and J by 2 bases, with 8 bases left in between.

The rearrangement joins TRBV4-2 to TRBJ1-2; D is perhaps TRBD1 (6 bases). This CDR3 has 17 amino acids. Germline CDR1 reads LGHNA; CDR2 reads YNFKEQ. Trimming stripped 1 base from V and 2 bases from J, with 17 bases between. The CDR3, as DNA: TGTGCCAGCAGCCAAGTTCTCCCAACAGGGAACAACTATGGCTACACCTTC. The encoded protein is CASSQVLPTGNNYGYTF.